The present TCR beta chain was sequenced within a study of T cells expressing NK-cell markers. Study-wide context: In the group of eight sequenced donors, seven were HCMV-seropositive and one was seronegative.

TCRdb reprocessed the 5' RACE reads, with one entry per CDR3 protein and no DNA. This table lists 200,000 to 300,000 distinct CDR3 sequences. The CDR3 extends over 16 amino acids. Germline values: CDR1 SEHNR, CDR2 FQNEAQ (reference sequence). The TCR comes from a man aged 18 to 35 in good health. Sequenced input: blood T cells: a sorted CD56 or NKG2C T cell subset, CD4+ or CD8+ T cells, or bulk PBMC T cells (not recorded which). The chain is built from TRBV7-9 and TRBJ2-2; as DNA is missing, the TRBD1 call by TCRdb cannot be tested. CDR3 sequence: CASSNPGGLNTGELFF. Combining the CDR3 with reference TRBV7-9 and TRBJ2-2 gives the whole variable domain DTGVSQNPRHKITKRGQNVTFRCDPISEHNRLYWYRQTLGQGPEFLTYFQNEAQLEKSRLLSDRFSAERPKGSFSTLEIQRTEQGDSAMYLCASSNPGGLNTGELFFGEGSRLTVL.